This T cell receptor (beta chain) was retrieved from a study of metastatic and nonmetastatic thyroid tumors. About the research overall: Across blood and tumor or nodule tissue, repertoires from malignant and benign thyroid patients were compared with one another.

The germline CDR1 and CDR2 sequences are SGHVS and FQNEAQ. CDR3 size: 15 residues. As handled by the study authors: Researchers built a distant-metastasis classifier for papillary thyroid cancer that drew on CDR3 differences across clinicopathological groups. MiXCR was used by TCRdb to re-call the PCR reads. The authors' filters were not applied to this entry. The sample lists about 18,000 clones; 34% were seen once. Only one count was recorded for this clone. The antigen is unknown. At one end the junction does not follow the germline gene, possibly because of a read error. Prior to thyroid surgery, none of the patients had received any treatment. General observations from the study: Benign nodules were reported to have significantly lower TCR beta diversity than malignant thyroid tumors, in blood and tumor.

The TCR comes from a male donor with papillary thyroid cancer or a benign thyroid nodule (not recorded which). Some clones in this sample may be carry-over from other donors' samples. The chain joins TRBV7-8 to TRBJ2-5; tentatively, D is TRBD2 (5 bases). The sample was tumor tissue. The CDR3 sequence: CASSTQLGSGETQYF. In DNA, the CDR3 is TGTGCCAGCAGCACCCAGTTGGGGAGTGGGGAGACACAGTACTTC.